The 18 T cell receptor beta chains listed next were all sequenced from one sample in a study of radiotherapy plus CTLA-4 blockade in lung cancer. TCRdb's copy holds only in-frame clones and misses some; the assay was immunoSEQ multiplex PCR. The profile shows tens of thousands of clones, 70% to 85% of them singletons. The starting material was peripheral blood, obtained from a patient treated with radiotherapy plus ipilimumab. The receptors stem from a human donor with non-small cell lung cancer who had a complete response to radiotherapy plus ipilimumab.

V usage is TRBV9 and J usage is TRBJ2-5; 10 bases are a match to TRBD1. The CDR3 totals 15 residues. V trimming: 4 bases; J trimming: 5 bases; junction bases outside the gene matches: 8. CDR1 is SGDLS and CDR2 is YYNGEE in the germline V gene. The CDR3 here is CASSLGTGERETQYF. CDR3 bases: TGTGCCAGCAGCCTGGGGACAGGGGAGCGCGAGACCCAGTACTTC.

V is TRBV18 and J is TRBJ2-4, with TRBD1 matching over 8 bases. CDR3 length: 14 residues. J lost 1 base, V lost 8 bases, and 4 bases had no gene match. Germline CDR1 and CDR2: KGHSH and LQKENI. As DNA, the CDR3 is TGTGCCAGCGCCCCAGGGGGCGCCAAAAACATTCAGTACTTC. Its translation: CASAPGGAKNIQYF.

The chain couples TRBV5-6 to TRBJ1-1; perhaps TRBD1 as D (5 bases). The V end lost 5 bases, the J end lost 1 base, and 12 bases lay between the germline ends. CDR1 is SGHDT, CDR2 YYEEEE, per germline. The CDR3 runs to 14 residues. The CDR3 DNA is TGTGCCAGCAGTTGGGACTCTTGGAACACTGAAGCTTTCTTT. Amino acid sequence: CASSWDSWNTEAFF.

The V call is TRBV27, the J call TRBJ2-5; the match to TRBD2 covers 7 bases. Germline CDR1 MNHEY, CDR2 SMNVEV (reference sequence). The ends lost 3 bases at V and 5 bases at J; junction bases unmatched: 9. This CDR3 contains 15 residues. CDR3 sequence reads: CASSFRPGRVETQYF. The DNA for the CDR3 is TGTGCCAGCAGTTTTCGGCCAGGGAGGGTGGAGACCCAGTACTTC.

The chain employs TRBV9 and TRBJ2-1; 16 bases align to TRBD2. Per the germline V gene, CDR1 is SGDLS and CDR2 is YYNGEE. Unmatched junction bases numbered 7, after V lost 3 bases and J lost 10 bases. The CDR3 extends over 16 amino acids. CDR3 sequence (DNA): TGTGCCAGCAGCGCTACCGGGACTAGCGGGGGGGACGAGCAGTTCTTC. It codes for CASSATGTSGGDEQFF.

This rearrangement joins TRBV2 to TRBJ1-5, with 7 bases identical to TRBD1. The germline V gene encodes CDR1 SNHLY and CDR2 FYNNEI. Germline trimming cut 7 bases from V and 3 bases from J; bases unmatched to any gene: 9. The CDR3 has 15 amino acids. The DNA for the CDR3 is TGTGCCAGCATCAAGGACAGGATTAACAATCAGCCCCAGCATTTT. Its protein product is CASIKDRINNQPQHF. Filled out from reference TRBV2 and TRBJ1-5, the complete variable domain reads EPEVTQTPSHQVTQMGQEVILRCVPISNHLYFYWYRQILGQKVEFLVSFYNNEISEKSEIFDDQFSVERPDGSNFTLKIRSTKLEDSAMYFCASIKDRINNQPQHFGDGTRLSIL.

DNA of the CDR3: TGTGCCTGGAGTGTAAAGGGGGCTAGCACAGATACGCAGTATTTT. Translating gives CAWSVKGASTDTQYF. The V call is TRBV30, the J call TRBJ2-3; 7 bases line up with TRBD1. The V gene end was trimmed by 0 bases and the J gene end by 0 bases; junction bases not matched to a gene: 3. The CDR3 is made up of 15 amino acids. CDR1 and CDR2 (germline): GTSNPN, SVGIG (reference sequence).

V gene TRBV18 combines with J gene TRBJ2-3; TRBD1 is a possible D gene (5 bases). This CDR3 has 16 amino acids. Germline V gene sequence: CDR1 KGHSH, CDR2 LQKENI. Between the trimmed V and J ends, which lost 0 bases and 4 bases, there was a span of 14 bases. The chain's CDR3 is CASSPPKGVRPDTQYF. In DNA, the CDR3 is TGTGCCAGCTCACCACCGAAAGGGGTCCGGCCAGATACGCAGTATTTT.

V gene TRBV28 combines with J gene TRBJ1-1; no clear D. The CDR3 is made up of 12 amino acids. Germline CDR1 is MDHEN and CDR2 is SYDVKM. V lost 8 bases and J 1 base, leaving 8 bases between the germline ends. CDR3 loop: CASGTSNTEAFF. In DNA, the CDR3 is TGTGCCAGCGGCACATCGAACACTGAAGCTTTCTTT.

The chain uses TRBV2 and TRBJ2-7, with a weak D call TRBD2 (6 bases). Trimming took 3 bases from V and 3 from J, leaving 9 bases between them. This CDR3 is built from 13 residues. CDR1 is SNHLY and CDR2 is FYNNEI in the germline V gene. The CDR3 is CASSEGTFYEQYF. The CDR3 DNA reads TGTGCCAGCAGTGAGGGGACTTTCTACGAGCAGTACTTC.

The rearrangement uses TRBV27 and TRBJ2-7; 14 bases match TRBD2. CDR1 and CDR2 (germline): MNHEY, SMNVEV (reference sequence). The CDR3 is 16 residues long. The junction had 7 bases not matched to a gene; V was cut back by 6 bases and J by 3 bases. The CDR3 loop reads CASRVGGLAGDYEQYV. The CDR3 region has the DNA TGTGCCAGCAGAGTAGGGGGACTAGCGGGGGACTACGAGCAGTACGTC.

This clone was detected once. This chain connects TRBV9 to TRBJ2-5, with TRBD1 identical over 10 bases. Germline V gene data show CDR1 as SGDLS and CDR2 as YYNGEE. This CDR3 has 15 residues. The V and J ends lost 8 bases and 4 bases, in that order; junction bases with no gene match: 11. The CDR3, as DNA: TGTGCCAGTGAACGGGGACAGGGGTCCGGAGAGACCCAGTACTTC. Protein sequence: CASERGQGSGETQYF. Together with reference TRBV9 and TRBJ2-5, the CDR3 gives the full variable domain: DSGVTQTPKHLITATGQRVTLRCSPRSGDLSVYWYQQSLDQGLQFLIQYYNGEERAKGNILERFSAQQFPDLHSELNLSSLELGDSALYFCASERGQGSGETQYFGPGTRLLVL.

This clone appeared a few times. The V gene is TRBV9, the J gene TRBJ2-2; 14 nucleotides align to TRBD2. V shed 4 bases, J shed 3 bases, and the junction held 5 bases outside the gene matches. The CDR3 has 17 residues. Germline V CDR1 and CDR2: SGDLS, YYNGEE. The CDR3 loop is CASSQTSGGVDTGELFF. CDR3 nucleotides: TGTGCCAGCAGCCAGACTAGCGGGGGGGTCGACACCGGGGAGCTGTTTTTT.

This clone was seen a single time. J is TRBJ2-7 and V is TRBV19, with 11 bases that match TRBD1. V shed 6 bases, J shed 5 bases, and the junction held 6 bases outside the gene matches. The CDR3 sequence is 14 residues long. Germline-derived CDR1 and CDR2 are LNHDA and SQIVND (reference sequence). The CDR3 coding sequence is TGTGCCAGTAGACCGGGACAGGGGGAGGACGAGCAGTACGTC. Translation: CASRPGQGEDEQYV.

CDR3 sequence (DNA): TGCGCCAGCAGTGCAACCGGGGGACTAGCGGGGGGGCAGGACAAAAACATTCAGTACTTC. Protein sequence: CASSATGGLAGGQDKNIQYF. The chain joins TRBV10-2 to TRBJ2-4, with 16 bases fitting TRBD2. Losses at the gene ends were 4 bases for V and 3 bases for J; bases not matched to a gene: 12. The CDR3 length is 20 residues. The germline CDR1 and CDR2 sequences are WSHSY and SAAADI.

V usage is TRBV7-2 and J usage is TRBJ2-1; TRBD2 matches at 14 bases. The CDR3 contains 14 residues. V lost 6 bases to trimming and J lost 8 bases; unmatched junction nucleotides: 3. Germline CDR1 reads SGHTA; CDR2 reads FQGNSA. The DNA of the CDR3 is TGTGCCAGCAGTGAGGGACTAGCGGGGGATGAGCAGTTCTTC. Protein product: CASSEGLAGDEQFF.

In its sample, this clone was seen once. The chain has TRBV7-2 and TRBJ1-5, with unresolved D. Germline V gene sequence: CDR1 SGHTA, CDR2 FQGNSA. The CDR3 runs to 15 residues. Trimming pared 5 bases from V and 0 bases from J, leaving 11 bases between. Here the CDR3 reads CASSPWANSNQPQHF. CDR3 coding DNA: TGTGCCAGCAGCCCATGGGCTAATAGCAATCAGCCCCAGCATTTT.

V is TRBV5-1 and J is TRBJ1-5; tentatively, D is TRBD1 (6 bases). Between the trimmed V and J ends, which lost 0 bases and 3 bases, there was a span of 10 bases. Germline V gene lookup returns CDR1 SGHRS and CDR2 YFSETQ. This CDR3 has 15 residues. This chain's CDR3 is CASSLGNRDNQPQHF. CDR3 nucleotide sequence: TGCGCCAGCAGCTTGGGGAACAGGGACAATCAGCCCCAGCATTTT.